This TCR beta chain was identified during a study of blood T cells in healthy people across ages. This clonotype came up a few times. With a J-beta primer mix and a sample-barcoded 5' primer, a second PCR ran 7 to 11 cycles. TCRdb used MiXCR to reprocess the 5' RACE reads, holding one entry per CDR3 protein. The repertoire holds about 720,000 distinct CDR3 sequences, with 22% as singletons. The sample comprised blood. The receptor was derived from a man between 65 and 79 years old in good health.

CDR3 amino acids: CSARGEPGTQYF. For the CDR3, the DNA is TGCAGTGCTAGAGGCGAACCGGGGACCCAGTACTTC. The chain joins TRBV20-1 to TRBJ2-5; no clear D. This CDR3 contains 12 residues. With 1 base removed from V and 7 bases from J, the gap between germline ends came to 10 bases. Germline values: CDR1 DFQATT, CDR2 SNEGSKA (reference sequence).